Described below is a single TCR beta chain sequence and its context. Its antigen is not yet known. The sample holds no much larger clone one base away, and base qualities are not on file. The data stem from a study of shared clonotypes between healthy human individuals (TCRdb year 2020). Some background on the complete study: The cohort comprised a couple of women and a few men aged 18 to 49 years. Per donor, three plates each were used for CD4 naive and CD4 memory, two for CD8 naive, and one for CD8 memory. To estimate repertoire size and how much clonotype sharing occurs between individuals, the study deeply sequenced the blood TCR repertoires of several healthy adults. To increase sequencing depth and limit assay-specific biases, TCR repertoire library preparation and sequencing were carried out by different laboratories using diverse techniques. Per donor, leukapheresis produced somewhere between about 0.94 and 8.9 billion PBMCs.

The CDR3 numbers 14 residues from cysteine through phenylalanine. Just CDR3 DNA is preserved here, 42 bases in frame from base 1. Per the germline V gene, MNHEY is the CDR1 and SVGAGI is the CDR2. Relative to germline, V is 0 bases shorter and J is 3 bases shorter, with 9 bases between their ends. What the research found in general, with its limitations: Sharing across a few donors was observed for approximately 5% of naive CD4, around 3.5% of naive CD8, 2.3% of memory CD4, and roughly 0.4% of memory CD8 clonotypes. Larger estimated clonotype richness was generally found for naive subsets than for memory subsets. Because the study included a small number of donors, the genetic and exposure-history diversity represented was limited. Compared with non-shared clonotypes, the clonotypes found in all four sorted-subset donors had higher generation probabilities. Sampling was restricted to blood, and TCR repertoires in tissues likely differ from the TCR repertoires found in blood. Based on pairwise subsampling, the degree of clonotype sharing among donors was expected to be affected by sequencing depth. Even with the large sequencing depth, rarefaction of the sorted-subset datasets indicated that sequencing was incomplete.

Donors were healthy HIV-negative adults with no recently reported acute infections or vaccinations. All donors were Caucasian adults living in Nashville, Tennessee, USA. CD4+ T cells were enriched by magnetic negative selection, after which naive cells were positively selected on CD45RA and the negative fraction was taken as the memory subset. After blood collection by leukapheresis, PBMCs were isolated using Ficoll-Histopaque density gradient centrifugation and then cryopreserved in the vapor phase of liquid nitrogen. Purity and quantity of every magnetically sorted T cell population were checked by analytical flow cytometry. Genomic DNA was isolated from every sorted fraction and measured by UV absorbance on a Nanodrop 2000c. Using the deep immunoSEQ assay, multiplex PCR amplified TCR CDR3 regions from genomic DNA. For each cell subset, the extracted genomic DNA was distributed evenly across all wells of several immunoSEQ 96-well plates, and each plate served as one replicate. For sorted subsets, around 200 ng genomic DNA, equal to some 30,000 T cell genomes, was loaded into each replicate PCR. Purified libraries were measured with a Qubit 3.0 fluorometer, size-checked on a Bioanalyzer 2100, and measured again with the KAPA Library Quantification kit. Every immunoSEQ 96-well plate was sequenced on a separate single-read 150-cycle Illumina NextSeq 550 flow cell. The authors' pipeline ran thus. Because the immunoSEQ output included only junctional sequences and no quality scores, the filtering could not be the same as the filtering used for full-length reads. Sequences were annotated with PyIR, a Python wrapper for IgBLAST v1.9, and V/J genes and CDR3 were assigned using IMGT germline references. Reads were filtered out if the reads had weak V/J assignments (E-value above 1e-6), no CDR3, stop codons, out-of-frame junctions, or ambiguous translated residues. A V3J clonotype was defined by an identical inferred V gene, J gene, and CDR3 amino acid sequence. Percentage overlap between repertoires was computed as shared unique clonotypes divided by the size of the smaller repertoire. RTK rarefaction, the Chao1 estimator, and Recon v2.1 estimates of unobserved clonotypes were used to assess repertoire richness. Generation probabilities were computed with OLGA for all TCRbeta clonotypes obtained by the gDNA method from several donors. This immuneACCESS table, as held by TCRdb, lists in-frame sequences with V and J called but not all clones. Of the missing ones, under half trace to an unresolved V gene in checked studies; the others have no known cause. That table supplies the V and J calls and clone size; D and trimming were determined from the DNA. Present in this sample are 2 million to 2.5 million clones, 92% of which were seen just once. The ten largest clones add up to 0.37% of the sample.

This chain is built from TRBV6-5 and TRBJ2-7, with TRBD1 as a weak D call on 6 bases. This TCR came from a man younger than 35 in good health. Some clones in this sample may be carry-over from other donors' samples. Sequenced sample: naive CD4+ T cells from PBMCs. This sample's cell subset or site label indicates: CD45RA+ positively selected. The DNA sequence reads TGTGCCAGCAGTTACTCTCCCAGGGGCTACGAGCAGTACTTC. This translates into CASSYSPRGYEQYF.